One sample yielded the 28 T cell receptor beta chains listed below, sequenced in a study of blood T cell repertoires in COVID-19. The table came from immunoSEQ multiplex PCR; TCRdb's copy has only in-frame clones and leaves some out. The repertoire consists of 300,000 or so clones, with 88% occurring once and the leading ten covering approximately 7.2%. The sample consisted of peripheral blood. These receptors originate from a woman in her thirties who had recovered from COVID-19.

The rearrangement links TRBV28 to TRBJ2-6, with 8 nucleotides matching TRBD1. Germline CDR1 and CDR2: MDHEN and SYDVKM. V shed 6 bases and J 0 bases; nucleotides not matched to a gene: 4. The CDR3 runs 16 residues. CDR3 in amino acids: CASRTGAASGANVLTF. DNA for the CDR3: TGTGCCAGCAGGACAGGGGCCGCCTCTGGGGCCAACGTCCTGACTTTC.

This clone has a single count. The gene calls are TRBV19 and TRBJ1-5; 10 bases fit TRBD1. This CDR3 contains 13 residues. Losses at the gene ends were 5 bases for V and 7 bases for J; bases not matched to a gene: 2. Germline lookup yields CDR1 LNHDA and CDR2 SQIVND (reference sequence). CDR3 protein: CASSDRGHQPQHF. CDR3 nucleotides: TGTGCCAGTAGTGACAGGGGGCACCAGCCCCAGCATTTT.

CDR3 DNA sequence: TGTGCCAGCAGTTACGTAGTAGCGGGGGGTGTAGAGCAGTACTTC. Protein: CASSYVVAGGVEQYF. The chain has TRBV6-6 and TRBJ2-7, with TRBD2 matching over 10 bases. The CDR3 has 15 residues. From germline, CDR1 is MNHNY and CDR2 SVGAGI (reference sequence). The trim removed 2 bases at V and 7 bases at J, leaving 8 bases unmatched.

About this clone itself: Other nucleotide sequences from this sample produce the same CDR3. This chain uses TRBV7-9 with TRBJ1-2; 10 bases align to TRBD1. Germline assignment: CDR1 SEHNR and CDR2 FQNEAQ (reference sequence). The V and J ends lost 5 bases and 5 bases, in that order; junction bases with no gene match: 5. This CDR3 is built from 14 residues. The DNA for the CDR3 is TGTGCCAGCAGCCCCGGACAGGGGGATTATGGCTACACCTTC. Translation: CASSPGQGDYGYTF.

The chain uses TRBV5-1 and TRBJ2-7; TRBD2 is a possible D gene (6 bases). V lost 3 bases and J 0 bases, leaving 7 bases between the germline ends. The CDR3 totals 13 residues. Germline V gives CDR1 SGHRS, CDR2 YFSETQ. CDR3 DNA sequence: TGCGCCAGCAGCTCGGGGGTCTCCTACGAGCAGTACTTC. Protein sequence: CASSSGVSYEQYF.

The rearrangement joins TRBV9 to TRBJ2-1, with 13 bases that match TRBD2. V lost 0 bases, J lost 4 bases, and 4 bases stayed unmatched. Germline-derived CDR1 and CDR2 are SGDLS and YYNGEE. CDR3 length: 17 amino acids. CDR3 DNA sequence: TGTGCCAGCAGCGTAGGTACTAGCGGGGGGGCATACAATGAGCAGTTCTTC. It encodes CASSVGTSGGAYNEQFF.

The J gene is TRBJ1-2, the V gene TRBV25-1; the D gene is possibly TRBD1 (5 bases). Trimming stripped 4 bases from V and 4 bases from J, with 22 bases between. CDR3 length: 17 amino acids. The V gene's germline CDR1 is MGHDK and CDR2 SYGVNS. This chain's CDR3 is CASSGTAPRDESYGYTF. CDR3 sequence (DNA): TGTGCCAGCAGTGGAACCGCGCCCAGGGATGAAAGCTATGGCTACACCTTC.

This sequence joins TRBV9 and TRBJ2-1, with 8 bases that match TRBD2. The germline V gene encodes CDR1 SGDLS and CDR2 YYNGEE. Trimming removed 3 bases from V and 7 bases from J; junction bases left unmatched: 6. There are 14 residues in the CDR3. The CDR3 coding sequence is TGTGCCAGCAGCGCCGGGGGGGCCATAAATGAGCAGTTCTTC. Residues: CASSAGGAINEQFF.

The chain links TRBV7-2 to TRBJ2-7, with 10 bases identical to TRBD2. Germline V lookup: CDR1 SGHTA, CDR2 FQGNSA. With 2 bases clipped from V and 5 bases from J, the junction kept 6 bases outside the gene matches. The CDR3 covers 15 residues. CDR3 protein: CASSLSAGGPNEQYF. The CDR3 region has the DNA TGTGCCAGCAGCTTATCAGCGGGGGGGCCCAACGAGCAGTACTTC.

This chain uses TRBV29-1 with TRBJ1-6; the match to TRBD1 covers 7 bases. After removal of 5 bases from V and 7 bases from J, the junction contained 8 bases not matched to a gene. The CDR3 sequence is 14 residues long. CDR1 and CDR2 from the germline V gene are SQVTM and ANQGSEA. The CDR3 protein is CSVQVGTANSPLHF. The CDR3 nucleotides are TGCAGCGTTCAAGTTGGGACAGCCAATTCACCCCTCCACTTT.

The chain has TRBV3-1 (or the pseudogene TRBV3-2) and TRBJ1-6; D perhaps matches TRBD1 (6 bases). Between the trimmed V and J ends, which lost 0 bases and 6 bases, there was a span of 9 bases. Germline values: CDR1 LGHDT, CDR2 YNNKEL (reference sequence). This CDR3 contains 15 residues. CDR3 residues: CASSQDTQGNSPLHF. The CDR3 region has the DNA TGTGCCAGCAGCCAAGATACACAGGGTAATTCACCCCTCCACTTT.

The gene calls are TRBV5-1 and TRBJ2-2; 7 nucleotides align to TRBD2. V lost 4 bases, J lost 4 bases, and 7 bases stayed unmatched. CDR3 length equals 15 residues. In germline, CDR1 is SGHRS, CDR2 YFSETQ. DNA of the CDR3: TGCGCCAGCAGCCCGCCCGGGAGGCGCACCGGGGAGCTGTTTTTT. It specifies CASSPPGRRTGELFF. The full variable domain, rest sourced from reference TRBV5-1 and TRBJ2-2, is KAGVTQTPRYLIKTRGQQVTLSCSPISGHRSVSWYQQTPGQGLQFLFEYFSETQRNKGNFPGRFSGRQFSNSRSEMNVSTLELGDSALYLCASSPPGRRTGELFFGEGSRLTVL.

This clone was observed a handful of times. The gene calls are TRBV24-1 and TRBJ2-2; the D is unclear. Germline V CDR1 and CDR2: KGHDR, SFDVKD. This CDR3 comprises 14 residues. Trimming stripped 4 bases from V and 0 bases from J, with 5 bases between. DNA of the CDR3: TGTGCCACCAGTGACTCCCCGAACACCGGGGAGCTGTTTTTT. Residues: CATSDSPNTGELFF.

The table lists this clone with many counts. The chain uses TRBV7-2 and TRBJ2-7; 7 bases match TRBD2. The V segment lost 6 bases and the J segment 0 bases; nucleotides outside the gene matches: 8. The CDR3 covers 15 residues. Germline-derived CDR1 and CDR2 are SGHTA and FQGNSA. CDR3 sequence reads: CASRGPGGSSYEQYF. CDR3 DNA sequence: TGTGCCAGCAGGGGACCCGGGGGGTCCTCCTACGAGCAGTACTTC.

V usage is TRBV4-1 and J usage is TRBJ1-1; weak D call: TRBD1 (5 bases). CDR3 length: 13 residues. Per germline, CDR1 MGHRA and CDR2 YSYEKL. V lost 3 bases and J 0 bases, leaving 5 bases between the germline ends. For the CDR3, the DNA is TGCGCCAGCAGCCAGACAGTGAACACTGAAGCTTTCTTT. Amino acids: CASSQTVNTEAFF.

The V call is TRBV2, the J call TRBJ1-2; D remains unclear. V was pared by 2 bases and J by 7 bases, with 8 bases between. The CDR3 runs to 12 residues. Germline loops: CDR1 SNHLY, CDR2 FYNNEI. The CDR3 sequence: CASSETLRGYTF. The CDR3 region has the DNA TGTGCCAGCAGTGAAACTTTACGTGGCTACACCTTC. The variable domain in full, completed from reference TRBV2 and TRBJ1-2, reads EPEVTQTPSHQVTQMGQEVILRCVPISNHLYFYWYRQILGQKVEFLVSFYNNEISEKSEIFDDQFSVERPDGSNFTLKIRSTKLEDSAMYFCASSETLRGYTFGSGTRLTVV.

The V and J genes are TRBV5-1 and TRBJ1-6, with D possibly TRBD1 on 6 matching bases. V was pared by 2 bases and J by 7 bases, with 10 bases between. CDR3 length: 14 residues. The germline gives CDR1 SGHRS, CDR2 YFSETQ. The CDR3 loop is CASSFRQENSPLHF. CDR3 sequence (DNA): TGCGCCAGCAGCTTTCGACAGGAGAATTCACCCCTCCACTTT.

This chain connects TRBV15 to TRBJ1-2; D possibly corresponds to TRBD1 (6 bases). With 0 bases removed from V and 3 bases from J, the gap between germline ends came to 17 bases. CDR1 and CDR2 from the germline V gene are LNHNV and YYDKDF (reference sequence). The CDR3 runs 17 residues. The CDR3 nucleotides read TGTGCCACCAGCAGAGATCGGCGGCCAGGGGCTTACTATGGCTACACCTTC. Amino acid sequence: CATSRDRRPGAYYGYTF.

CDR3 sequence (DNA): TGTGCCAGCAGTTTATATCGGGGACTTAGCACAGATACGCAGTATTTT. Its translation is CASSLYRGLSTDTQYF. This chain uses TRBV27 with TRBJ2-3; D is perhaps TRBD2 (6 bases). The CDR3 is 16 residues long. From germline, CDR1 is MNHEY and CDR2 SMNVEV (reference sequence). The V gene lost 1 base and the J gene lost 0 bases, with 11 bases spanning the gap.

Remarks on this clone: Within the sample, other DNA sequences also encode this same CDR3. V gene TRBV5-1 combines with J gene TRBJ2-1; 7 bases are a match to TRBD2. Per the germline V gene, CDR1 is SGHRS and CDR2 is YFSETQ. The CDR3 has 16 amino acids. After removal of 0 bases from V and 0 bases from J, the junction contained 3 bases not matched to a gene. CDR3 in amino acids: CASSLEAGNSYNEQFF. The DNA of the CDR3 is TGCGCCAGCAGCTTGGAAGCGGGAAACTCCTACAATGAGCAGTTCTTC.

The rearrangement links TRBV10-3 to TRBJ2-1, with 7 bases aligning to TRBD2. V shed 4 bases and J 9 bases; nucleotides not matched to a gene: 9. Germline V gene data show CDR1 as ENHRY and CDR2 as SYGVKD. The CDR3 runs to 14 residues. CDR3 in amino acids: CAISAEAGSSEQFF. In DNA form, the CDR3 reads TGTGCCATCAGTGCAGAAGCGGGGAGTAGTGAGCAGTTCTTC.

The chain employs TRBV6-2 or TRBV6-3 and TRBJ2-5; 11 nucleotides line up with TRBD2. CDR1 MNHEY and CDR2 SVGEGT come from the germline V gene. The trim removed 2 bases at V and 3 bases at J, leaving 20 bases unmatched. This CDR3 is 21 amino acids long. The CDR3 DNA sequence: TGTGCCAGCAGTTACAAAATAGCGGGGGGGCCAATTGTTGTCGCGGAAGAGACCCAGTACTTC. Protein sequence: CASSYKIAGGPIVVAEETQYF.

This chain uses TRBV30 with TRBJ1-5, with D perhaps matching TRBD1 (5 bases). The CDR3 has 14 amino acids. Germline assignment: CDR1 GTSNPN and CDR2 SVGIG (reference sequence). The V gene lost 0 bases and the J gene lost 11 bases, with 17 bases spanning the gap. The CDR3 loop is CAWSVSGGTAAQHF. DNA of the CDR3: TGTGCCTGGAGTGTATCCGGGGGGACCGCCGCCCAGCATTTT.

This chain uses TRBV11-2 with TRBJ2-1, with 8 bases matching TRBD1. Germline loops: CDR1 SGHAT, CDR2 FQNNGV. The CDR3 has 15 amino acids. The V gene end was trimmed by 3 bases and the J gene end by 3 bases; junction bases not matched to a gene: 4. Written as DNA, the CDR3 is TGTGCCAGCAGCTTTGGACAGGGTGTCTACAATGAGCAGTTCTTC. Amino acid sequence: CASSFGQGVYNEQFF.

This chain uses TRBV4-2 with TRBJ2-1, with a possible D match to TRBD1 (5 bases). Germline values: CDR1 LGHNA, CDR2 YNFKEQ. The CDR3 has 15 residues. The V end was cut by 1 base, the J end by 2 bases, with 9 bases between. This CDR3 is CASSQGSGPYNEQFF. The DNA for the CDR3 is TGTGCCAGCAGCCAAGGGTCAGGGCCCTACAATGAGCAGTTCTTC.

The CDR3 is CASSAARVVTYEQYF. In DNA, the CDR3 is TGTGCCAGCAGTGCGGCCAGGGTGGTGACCTACGAGCAGTACTTC. This rearrangement joins TRBV2 to TRBJ2-7, with a possible D match to TRBD1 (5 bases). There are 15 residues in the CDR3. V dropped 4 bases and J dropped 2 bases, with 15 bases sitting between them. CDR1 is SNHLY and CDR2 is FYNNEI in the germline V gene.

The chain links TRBV6-5 to TRBJ1-2; no reliable D call. The CDR3 has 16 amino acids. The germline V and J ends were trimmed by 2 bases and 8 bases, with 21 bases remaining between them. Per the germline V gene, CDR1 is MNHEY and CDR2 is SVGAGI. The CDR3, as DNA: TGTGCCAGCAGTTACCTTATGCAGTTCGGCCTCGGGGGCTACACCTTC. Amino acids: CASSYLMQFGLGGYTF.

In this sample, this clone turned up a few times. The chain links TRBV30 to TRBJ1-2; D is unresolved. Germline V lookup: CDR1 GTSNPN, CDR2 SVGIG (reference sequence). Between the trimmed V and J ends, which lost 5 bases and 8 bases, there was a span of 15 bases. The CDR3 contains 12 residues. The CDR3: CAWLAGNWGYTF. The CDR3 DNA reads TGTGCCTGGCTAGCGGGGAACTGGGGCTACACCTTC. The full variable domain, in which reference TRBV30 and TRBJ1-2 provide the parts outside the CDR3, is SQTIHQWPATLVQPVGSPLSLECTVEGTSNPNLYWYRQAAGRGLQLLFYSVGIGQISSEVPQNLSASRPQDRQFILSSKKLLLSDSGFYLCAWLAGNWGYTFGSGTRLTVV.